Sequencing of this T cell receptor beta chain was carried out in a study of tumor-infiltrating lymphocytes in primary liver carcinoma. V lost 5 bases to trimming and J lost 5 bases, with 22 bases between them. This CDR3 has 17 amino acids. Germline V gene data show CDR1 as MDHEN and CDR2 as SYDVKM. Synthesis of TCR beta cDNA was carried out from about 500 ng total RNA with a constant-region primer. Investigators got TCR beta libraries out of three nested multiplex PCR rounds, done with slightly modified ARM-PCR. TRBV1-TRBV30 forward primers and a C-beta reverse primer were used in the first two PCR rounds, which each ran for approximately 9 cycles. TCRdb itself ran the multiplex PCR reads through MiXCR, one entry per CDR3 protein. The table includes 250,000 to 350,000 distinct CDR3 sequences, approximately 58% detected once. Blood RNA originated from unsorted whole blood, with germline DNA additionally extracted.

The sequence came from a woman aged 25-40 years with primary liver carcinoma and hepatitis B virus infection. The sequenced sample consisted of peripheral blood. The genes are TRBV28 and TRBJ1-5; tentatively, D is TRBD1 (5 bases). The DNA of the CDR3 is TGTGCCAGCAGTCAAATGCGGACACCCCCAATTCATCAGCCCCAGCATTTT. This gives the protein CASSQMRTPPIHQPQHF.